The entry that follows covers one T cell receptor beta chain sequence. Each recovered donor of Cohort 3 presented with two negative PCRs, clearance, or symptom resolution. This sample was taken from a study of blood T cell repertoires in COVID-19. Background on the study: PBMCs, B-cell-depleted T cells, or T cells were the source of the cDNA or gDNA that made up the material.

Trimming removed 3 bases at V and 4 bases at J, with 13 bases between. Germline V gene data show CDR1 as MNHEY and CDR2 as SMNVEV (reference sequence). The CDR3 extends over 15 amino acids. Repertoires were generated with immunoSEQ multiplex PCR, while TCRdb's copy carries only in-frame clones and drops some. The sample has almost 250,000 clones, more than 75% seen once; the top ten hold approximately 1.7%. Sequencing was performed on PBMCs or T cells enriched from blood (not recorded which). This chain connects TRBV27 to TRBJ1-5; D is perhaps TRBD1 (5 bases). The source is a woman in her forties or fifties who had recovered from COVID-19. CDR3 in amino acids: CASSLGRALNQPQHF. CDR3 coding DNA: TGTGCCAGCAGTTTGGGCAGGGCTTTAAATCAGCCCCAGCATTTT.